This T cell receptor beta chain was identified in a study of blood T cell repertoires in COVID-19 (dated by TCRdb to between 2020 and 2021). As for the study more broadly: Samples from collaborators originated in the United States, Italy and Spain and spanned both the acute and convalescent phases of COVID-19. Sample metadata almost always included a de-identified subject ID, COVID-19 status, age in years and sex. Samples came from the ongoing ImmuneRACE study (first 160 participants) plus 1,254 subjects from 6 global collaborators. The prospective study material was composed of cDNA or gDNA derived from T cells, B-cell-depleted T cells, or PBMCs. HLA class I and class II types, where available, came from metadata supplied by the sample provider rather than from assay-based typing. The repertoires were released in a freely available public database meant as a resource for research on the immune response to SARS-CoV-2. The dataset comprised deeply sampled blood TCRbeta repertoires from subjects exposed to, actively infected with, or recovered from COVID-19. Overall study outcomes, separate from this receptor: The quantity of clinical and demographic metadata differed by source and by participant and was supplied without curation.

There are a few counts of this clone. Its specific antigen is unknown. No clone much larger than this one lies a single base away; base qualities are absent. Taken from the germline V gene, the CDR1 and CDR2 loops are SGHRS and YFSETQ. V lost 4 bases and J lost 1 base; the stretch between them is 21 bases long. There are 18 amino acids in the CDR3, from cysteine to phenylalanine inclusive. Just CDR3 DNA is preserved here, 54 bases in frame from base 1. The immunoSEQ Assay, a bias-controlled multiplex PCR, was used to amplify TCRbeta CDR3 regions from genomic DNA. The source study handled its data this way. Within the assay, amplification of reference gene primers was used to estimate how many nucleated cells each sample contained. Sequence reads were collapsed and filtered to measure the absolute abundance of every unique TCRbeta CDR3 rearrangement. Productive Simpson clonality was computed per sample as the square root of Simpson's diversity index over productive rearrangements. As stored in TCRdb, this immuneACCESS dataset retains in-frame rearrangements with V and J assigned. A fraction of the clones does not appear; measured against another copy, unresolved V genes explain less than half of the discrepancy, and the remainder lacks a known reason. The DNA gave D and trimming, while V, J and clone size come from that table. Within this sample are some 180,000 clones, with around four fifths of them counted one time only. Approximately 18% of the sample is held by the ten biggest clonotypes.

Samples from volunteer blood donors who had recovered from COVID-19 were contributed by a second Seattle source. Each collaborating institution followed its own protocols to collect whole blood in K2EDTA tubes. For TCRbeta analysis, collaborators shipped samples as frozen whole blood, isolated PBMCs, or DNA extracted from either of those sample types. The chain employs TRBV5-1 and TRBJ1-5, with a tentative D gene TRBD1 over 6 matching bases. The receptor's source is a woman between 65 and 79 years old who had recovered from COVID-19. Sample: peripheral blood. Here the CDR3 is given as CASSPHPRGGESNQPQHF. The DNA sequence follows: TGCGCCAGCAGCCCACACCCACGAGGGGGAGAGAGCAATCAGCCCCAGCATTTT.